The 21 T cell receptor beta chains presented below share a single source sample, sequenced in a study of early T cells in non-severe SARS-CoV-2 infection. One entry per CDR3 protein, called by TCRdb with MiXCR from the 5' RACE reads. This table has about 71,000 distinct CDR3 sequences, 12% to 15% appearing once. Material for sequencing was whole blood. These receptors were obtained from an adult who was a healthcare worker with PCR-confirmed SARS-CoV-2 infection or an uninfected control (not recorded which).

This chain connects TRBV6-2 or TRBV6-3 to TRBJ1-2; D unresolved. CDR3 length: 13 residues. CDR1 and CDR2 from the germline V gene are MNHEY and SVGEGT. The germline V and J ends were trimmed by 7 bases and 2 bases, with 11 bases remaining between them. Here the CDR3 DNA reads TGTGCCAGCATCCCCGGACGAAACTATGGCTACACCTTC. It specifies CASIPGRNYGYTF.

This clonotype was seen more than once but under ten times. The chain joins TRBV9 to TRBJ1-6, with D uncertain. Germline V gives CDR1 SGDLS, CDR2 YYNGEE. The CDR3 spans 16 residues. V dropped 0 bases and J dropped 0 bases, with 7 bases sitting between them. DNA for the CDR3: TGTGCCAGCAGCGTAGGATGGAGCTCCTATAATTCACCCCTCCACTTT. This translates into CASSVGWSSYNSPLHF.

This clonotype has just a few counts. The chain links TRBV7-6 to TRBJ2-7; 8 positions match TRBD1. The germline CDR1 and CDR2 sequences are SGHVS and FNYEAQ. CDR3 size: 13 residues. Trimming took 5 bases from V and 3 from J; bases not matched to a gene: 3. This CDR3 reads CASSARGHYEQYF. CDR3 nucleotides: TGTGCCAGCAGCGCCAGGGGGCACTACGAGCAGTACTTC. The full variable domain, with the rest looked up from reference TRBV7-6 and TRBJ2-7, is GAGVSQSPRYKVTKRGQDVALRCDPISGHVSLYWYRQALGQGPEFLTYFNYEAQQDKSGLPNDRFSAERPEGSISTLTIQRTEQRDSAMYRCASSARGHYEQYFGPGTRLTVT.

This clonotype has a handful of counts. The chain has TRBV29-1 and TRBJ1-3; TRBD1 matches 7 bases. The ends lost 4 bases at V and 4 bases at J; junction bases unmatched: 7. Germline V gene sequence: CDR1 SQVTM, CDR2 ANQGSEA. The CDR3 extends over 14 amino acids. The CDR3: CSVALGQVGNTIYF. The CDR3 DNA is TGCAGCGTTGCTCTAGGACAGGTCGGAAACACCATATATTTT.

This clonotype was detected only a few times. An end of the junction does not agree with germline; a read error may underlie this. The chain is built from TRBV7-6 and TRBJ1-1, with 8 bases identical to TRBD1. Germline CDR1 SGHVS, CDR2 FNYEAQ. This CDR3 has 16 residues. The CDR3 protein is CASSLGVTGVNTEAFF. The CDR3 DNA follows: TGTGCCAGCAGCTTAGGGGTGACAGGGGTGAATACTGAAGCTTTCTTT.

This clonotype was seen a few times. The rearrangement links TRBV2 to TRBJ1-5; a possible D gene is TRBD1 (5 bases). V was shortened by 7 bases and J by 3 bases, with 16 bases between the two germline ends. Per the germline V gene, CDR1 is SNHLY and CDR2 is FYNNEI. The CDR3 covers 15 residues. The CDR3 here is CASKNFRGSNQPQHF. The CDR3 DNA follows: TGTGCCAGCAAAAATTTCCGGGGGTCCAATCAGCCCCAGCATTTT. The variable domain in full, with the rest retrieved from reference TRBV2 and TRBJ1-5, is EPEVTQTPSHQVTQMGQEVILRCVPISNHLYFYWYRQILGQKVEFLVSFYNNEISEKSEIFDDQFSVERPDGSNFTLKIRSTKLEDSAMYFCASKNFRGSNQPQHFGDGTRLSIL.

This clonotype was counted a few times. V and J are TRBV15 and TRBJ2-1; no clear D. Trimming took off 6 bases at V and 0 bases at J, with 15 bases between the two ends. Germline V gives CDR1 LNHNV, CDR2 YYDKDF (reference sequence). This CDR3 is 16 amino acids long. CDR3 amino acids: CATRDFVVSSYNEQFF. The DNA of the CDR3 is TGTGCCACCAGAGACTTCGTAGTAAGCTCCTACAATGAGCAGTTCTTC.

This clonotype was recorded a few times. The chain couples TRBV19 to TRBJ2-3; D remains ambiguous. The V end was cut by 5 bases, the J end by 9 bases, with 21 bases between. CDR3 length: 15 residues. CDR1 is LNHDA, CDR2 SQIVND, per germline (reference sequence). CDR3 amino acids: CASSSPTSTSYTQYF. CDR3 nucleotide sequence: TGTGCCAGTAGTTCTCCGACTTCTACTTCATACACGCAGTATTTT.

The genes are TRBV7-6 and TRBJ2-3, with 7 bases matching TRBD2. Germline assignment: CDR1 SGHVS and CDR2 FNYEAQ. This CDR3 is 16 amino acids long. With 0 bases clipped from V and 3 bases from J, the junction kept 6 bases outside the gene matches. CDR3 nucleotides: TGTGCCAGCAGCTTAGCGTCAGGGAGGGCTACAGATACGCAGTATTTT. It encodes CASSLASGRATDTQYF.

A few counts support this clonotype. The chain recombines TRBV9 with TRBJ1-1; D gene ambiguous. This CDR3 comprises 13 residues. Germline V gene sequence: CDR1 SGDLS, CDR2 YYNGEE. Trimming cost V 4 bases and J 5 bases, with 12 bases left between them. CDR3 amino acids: CASSSPPRTEAFF. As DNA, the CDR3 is TGTGCCAGCAGCTCCCCCCCGCGGACTGAAGCTTTCTTT.

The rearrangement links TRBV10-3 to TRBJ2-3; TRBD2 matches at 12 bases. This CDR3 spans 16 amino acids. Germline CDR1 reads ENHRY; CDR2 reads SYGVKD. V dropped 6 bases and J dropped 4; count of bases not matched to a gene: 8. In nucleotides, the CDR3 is TGTGCCATCAGAATGACTAGCGGGGGAGGTGCAGATACGCAGTATTTT. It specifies CAIRMTSGGGADTQYF.

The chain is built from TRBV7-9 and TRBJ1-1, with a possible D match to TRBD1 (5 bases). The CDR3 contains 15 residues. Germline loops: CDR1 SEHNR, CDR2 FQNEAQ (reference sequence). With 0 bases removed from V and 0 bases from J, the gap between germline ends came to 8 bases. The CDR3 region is CASSLAQGMNTEAFF. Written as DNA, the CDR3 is TGTGCCAGCAGCTTAGCGCAGGGCATGAACACTGAAGCTTTCTTT.

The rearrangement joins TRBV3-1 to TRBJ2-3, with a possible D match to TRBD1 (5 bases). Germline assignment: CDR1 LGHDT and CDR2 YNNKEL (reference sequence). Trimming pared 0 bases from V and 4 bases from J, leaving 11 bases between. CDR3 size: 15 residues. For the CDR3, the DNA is TGTGCCAGCAGCCAAGATCGGGCAGGGCCAGATACGCAGTATTTT. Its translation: CASSQDRAGPDTQYF.

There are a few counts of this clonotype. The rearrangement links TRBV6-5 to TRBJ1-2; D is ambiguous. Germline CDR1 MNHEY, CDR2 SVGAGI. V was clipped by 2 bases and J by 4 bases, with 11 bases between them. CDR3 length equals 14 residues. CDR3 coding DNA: TGTGCCAGCAGTTACGATAGGCTAACCTATGGCTACACCTTC. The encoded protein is CASSYDRLTYGYTF.

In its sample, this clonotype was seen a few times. This CDR3 reads CSALYYEQYF. In DNA form, the CDR3 reads TGCAGTGCTCTTTACTACGAGCAGTACTTC. This rearrangement joins TRBV20-1 to TRBJ2-7; no definite D call. This CDR3 contains 10 residues. Germline V gene lookup returns CDR1 DFQATT and CDR2 SNEGSKA (reference sequence). The ends were cut back, 5 bases at V and 3 bases at J, with 5 bases in the middle.

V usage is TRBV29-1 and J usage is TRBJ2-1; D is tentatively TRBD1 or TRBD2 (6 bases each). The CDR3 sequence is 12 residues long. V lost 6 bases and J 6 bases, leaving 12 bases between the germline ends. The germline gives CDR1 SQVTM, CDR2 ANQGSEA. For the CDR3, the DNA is TGCAGCGTCGGGGGCCCCTCCAATGAGCAGTTCTTC. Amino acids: CSVGGPSNEQFF.

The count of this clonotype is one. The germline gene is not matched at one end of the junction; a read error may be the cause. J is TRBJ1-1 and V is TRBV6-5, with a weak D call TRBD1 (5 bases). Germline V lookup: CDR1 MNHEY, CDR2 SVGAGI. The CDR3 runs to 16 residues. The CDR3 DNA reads TGTGTCAGCAGTTACCGGATCGGGGCCGAAGGTACTGAAGCTTTCTTT. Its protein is CVSSYRIGAEGTEAFF.

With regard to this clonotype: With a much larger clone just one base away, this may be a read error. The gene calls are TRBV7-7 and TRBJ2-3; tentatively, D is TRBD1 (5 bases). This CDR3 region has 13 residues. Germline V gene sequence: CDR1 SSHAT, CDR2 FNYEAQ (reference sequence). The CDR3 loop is CACSLPGSDTQYF. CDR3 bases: TGTGCCTGCAGCTTACCAGGGTCAGATACGCAGTATTTT.

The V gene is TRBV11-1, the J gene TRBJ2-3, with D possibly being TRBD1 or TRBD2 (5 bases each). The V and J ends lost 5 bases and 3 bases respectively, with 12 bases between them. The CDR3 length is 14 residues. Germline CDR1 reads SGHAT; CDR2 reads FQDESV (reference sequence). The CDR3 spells CASSPGTETDTQYF. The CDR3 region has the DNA TGTGCCAGCAGCCCCGGGACGGAGACAGATACGCAGTATTTT. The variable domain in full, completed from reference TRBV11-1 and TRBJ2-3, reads EAEVAQSPRYKITEKSQAVAFWCDPISGHATLYWYRQILGQGPELLVQFQDESVVDDSQLPKDRFSAERLKGVDSTLKIQPAELGDSAMYLCASSPGTETDTQYFGPGTRLTVL.

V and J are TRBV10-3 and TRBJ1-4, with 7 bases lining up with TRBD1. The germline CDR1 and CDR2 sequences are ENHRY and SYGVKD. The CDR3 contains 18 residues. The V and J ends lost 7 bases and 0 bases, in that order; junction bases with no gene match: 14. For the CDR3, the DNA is TGTGCCATCATTGGTAGGGAGACAGGGACTTCAACTAATGAAAAACTGTTTTTT. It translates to CAIIGRETGTSTNEKLFF.

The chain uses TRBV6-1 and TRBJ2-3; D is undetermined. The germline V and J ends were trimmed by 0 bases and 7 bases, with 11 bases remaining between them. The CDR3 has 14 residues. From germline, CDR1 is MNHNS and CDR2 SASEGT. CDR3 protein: CASSEAYGLYTQYF. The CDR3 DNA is TGTGCCAGCAGTGAAGCGTACGGGCTATATACGCAGTATTTT.